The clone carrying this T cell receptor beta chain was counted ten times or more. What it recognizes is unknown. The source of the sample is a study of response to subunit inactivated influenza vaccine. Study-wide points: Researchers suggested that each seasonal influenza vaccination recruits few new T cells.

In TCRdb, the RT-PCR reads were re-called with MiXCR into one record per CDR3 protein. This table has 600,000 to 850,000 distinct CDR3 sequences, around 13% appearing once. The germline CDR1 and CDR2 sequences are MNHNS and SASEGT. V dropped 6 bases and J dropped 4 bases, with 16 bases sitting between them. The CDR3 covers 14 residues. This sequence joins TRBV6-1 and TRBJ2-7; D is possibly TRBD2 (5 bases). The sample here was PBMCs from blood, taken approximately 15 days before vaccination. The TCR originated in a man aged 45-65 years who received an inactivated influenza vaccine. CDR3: CASRNRGGRYEQYF. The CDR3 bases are TGTGCCAGCAGGAACCGCGGAGGTCGGTACGAGCAGTACTTC.